The present entry profiles one TCR beta chain with its context. What it recognizes is unknown. The data are from a study of T cell responses to AZD1222 COVID-19 vaccine. Notes on the study in general: Baseline seropositivity occurred in only a handful of AZD1222 recipients.

CDR3 length: 16 amino acids. V lost 2 bases to trimming and J lost 1 base, with 12 bases between them. CDR1 is MNHEY and CDR2 is SVGAGI in the germline V gene. TCRdb's table, derived via immunoSEQ multiplex PCR, lists solely in-frame clones and lacks some. The profile shows about 84,000 clones, 87% of them singletons. The TCR sequence derives from an adult in good health. The rearrangement links TRBV6-5 to TRBJ1-3; D is undetermined. The specimen comprised peripheral blood, sampled on day 0 of AZD1222 vaccination. In nucleotides, the CDR3 is TGTGCCAGCAGTTACGAAAGGCCCTCATCTGGAAACACCATATATTTT. Amino acid sequence: CASSYERPSSGNTIYF.